The rows below give T cell receptor beta chains drawn from one sample of a study of blood T cell repertoires in COVID-19. Some clones are missing from TCRdb's copy, which holds only in-frame ones; the method was immunoSEQ multiplex PCR. The table shows more than 200,000 clones, with 88% occurring only once. The specimen sequenced was peripheral blood. The receptors come from a man in his 70s with acute or convalescent COVID-19. The CDR3 runs from the conserved cysteine through the conserved F or W. Fields, in order: CDR3 DNA, CDR3 protein, CDR3 length, J gene, D gene, V gene, clone size. The D gene is left open where the match is weak. The size field is filled for only some rows; it gives once, few, many or a size class.

TGCGCCAGCAGCGACGGGGGGGCCCATCAGTTCTTC,CASSDGGAHQFF,12,TRBJ2-1,TRBD2,TRBV5-1,once
TGTGCCAGCAGTCCTAGACTAGCGGGAAATTACCAAGAGACCCAGTACTTC,CASSPRLAGNYQETQYF,17,TRBJ2-5,TRBD2,TRBV27,NA
TGTGCCAGCAGCCAAGTTACAGGCTACACAGATACGCAGTATTTT,CASSQVTGYTDTQYF,15,TRBJ2-3,NA,TRBV3-1/TRBV3-2,NA
TGCGCCAGCAGGCCTAGCGCGGCAGATACGCAGTATTTT,CASRPSAADTQYF,13,TRBJ2-3,NA,TRBV5-1,NA
TGTGCCAGCAGCCAACTAGACAGGGCCGTCTACGGCTACACCTTC,CASSQLDRAVYGYTF,15,TRBJ1-2,TRBD1,TRBV3-1/TRBV3-2,NA
TGTGCCAGCAGCCCCAACCGGGGGGGAGGATATGGCTACACCTTC,CASSPNRGGGYGYTF,15,TRBJ1-2,NA,TRBV5-4,NA
TGTGCCAGTATAGTGACAGGGGGACATGAGCAGTTCTTC,CASIVTGGHEQFF,13,TRBJ2-1,TRBD1,TRBV19,NA
TGTGCCAGTAGTGGCATTTTGGCAGGGGGGACGGAGACCCAGTACTTC,CASSGILAGGTETQYF,16,TRBJ2-5,NA,TRBV19,NA
TGCGCCAGCAGCTTAGGGACTGCTAATGAAAAACTGTTTTTT,CASSLGTANEKLFF,14,TRBJ1-4,NA,TRBV5-1,once
TGCGCCAGCAGCGGAGGGACTAGCGGGATGACAGATACGCAGTATTTT,CASSGGTSGMTDTQYF,16,TRBJ2-3,TRBD2,TRBV5-1,NA
TGTGCCAGCACTCTAGCGGGAGTCCGGAGTGAGCAGTTCTTC,CASTLAGVRSEQFF,14,TRBJ2-1,TRBD2,TRBV2,NA
TGTGCCAGCACCCAGGACTCCGGCGGGACCGGGGAGCTGTTTTTT,CASTQDSGGTGELFF,15,TRBJ2-2,NA,TRBV5-5,few
TGTGCCAGCAGCTGGGGGACAGGGGGCTCGGACGAGCAGTACTTC,CASSWGTGGSDEQYF,15,TRBJ2-7,TRBD1,TRBV5-8,NA
TGTGCCAGCAGTACCTCTAGCGGGCCCAGAAACGAGCAGTACTTC,CASSTSSGPRNEQYF,15,TRBJ2-7,TRBD2,TRBV28,once
TGTGCCAGCAGCCAAGTCGGGACTAGATACAATGAGCAGTTCTTC,CASSQVGTRYNEQFF,15,TRBJ2-1,TRBD2,TRBV14,NA
TGTGCCAGCAGCTTAGTCGGGGGAGTGGGCTACAATGAGCAGTTCTTC,CASSLVGGVGYNEQFF,16,TRBJ2-1,NA,TRBV7-9,NA
TGTGCCAGTAGTATCCCCGGACAGGGGTATGGCTACACCTTC,CASSIPGQGYGYTF,14,TRBJ1-2,TRBD1,TRBV19,NA
TGTGCCAGCAGCACCCGGACAGCATCTAATGAAAAACTGTTTTTT,CASSTRTASNEKLFF,15,TRBJ1-4,NA,TRBV28,NA
TGCAGTGCTAGTCTGACGACTAGCGGGAGCGATGAGCAGTTCTTC,CSASLTTSGSDEQFF,15,TRBJ2-1,TRBD2,TRBV20-1,NA
TGTGCCAGCAGCTGGGGGACAGGGGGCAATTCACCCCTCCACTTT,CASSWGTGGNSPLHF,15,TRBJ1-6,TRBD1,TRBV11-2,NA
TGTGCCAGCAACAGACAGGGCTATGGCTACACCTTC,CASNRQGYGYTF,12,TRBJ1-2,TRBD1,TRBV2,once
TGTGCCAGCGGTTTCAGCGGGTCTTCCTACAATGAGCAGTTCTTC,CASGFSGSSYNEQFF,15,TRBJ2-1,NA,TRBV5-4,NA
TGTGCCAGCAGCTTAGCGACAGGGGGCGTAGAGACCCAGTACTTC,CASSLATGGVETQYF,15,TRBJ2-5,TRBD1,TRBV7-9,NA
TGTGCCAGCAGTGAAAGGTTACAGGGGCCTGGGAACACCTTC,CASSERLQGPGNTF,14,TRBJ1-2,TRBD1,TRBV2,NA
TGTGCCAGCAGTTTGCAGGGGACCGGGGAGCTGTTTTTT,CASSLQGTGELFF,13,TRBJ2-2,NA,TRBV12-3/TRBV12-4,NA
TGTGCCAGCAGCTTGCGGACAGGGGATGAAAAACTGTTTTTT,CASSLRTGDEKLFF,14,TRBJ1-4,TRBD1,TRBV5-4,NA
TGTGCCAGCAGTCTCTCGGGTCCTAACTATGGCTACACCTTC,CASSLSGPNYGYTF,14,TRBJ1-2,NA,TRBV6-2/TRBV6-3,NA
TGCGCCAGCAGCCGCCGATCGGCTAGCGGGCCACGAAGGTACACAGATACGCAGTATTTT,CASSRRSASGPRRYTDTQYF,20,TRBJ2-3,TRBD2,TRBV4-3,NA
TGTGCCAGTAGTATAGAGAACGGGATAAGGTACACCGGGGAGCTGTTTTTT,CASSIENGIRYTGELFF,17,TRBJ2-2,NA,TRBV19,NA
TGTGCCAGCAGTGCGCGTTCACCCCTCCACTTT,CASSARSPLHF,11,TRBJ1-6,NA,TRBV2,NA
TGTGCCAGCAGTTTATCGGGGGGCCTCACTGAAGCTTTCTTT,CASSLSGGLTEAFF,14,TRBJ1-1,NA,TRBV28,NA
TGTGCCAGCAGCCCGGATGGTGCAGGGTACACTGAAGCTTTCTTT,CASSPDGAGYTEAFF,15,TRBJ1-1,NA,TRBV3-1/TRBV3-2,NA
TGTGCCAGCAGCCTCGACAGGGCCCCCGGGGAGCTGTTTTTT,CASSLDRAPGELFF,14,TRBJ2-2,TRBD1,TRBV7-3,NA
TGTGCCAGCAGCTCAGGACGGGCAGGAGGCGCCTCCTACAATGAGCAGTTCTTC,CASSSGRAGGASYNEQFF,18,TRBJ2-1,NA,TRBV7-8,few
TGTGCCAGCAGCTTAGTTCCCCGGGGGAAAGGCGCCAAAAACATTCAGTACTTC,CASSLVPRGKGAKNIQYF,18,TRBJ2-4,NA,TRBV7-2,NA
TGTGCCAGCAGCGTAGAGGGTGGGGACAGGGTATTACAGACCCAGTACTTC,CASSVEGGDRVLQTQYF,17,TRBJ2-5,TRBD1,TRBV9,NA
TGTGCCAGCAGCTTCTTAACTAGCGGGAGGGGTATCGGGGAGACCCAGTACTTC,CASSFLTSGRGIGETQYF,18,TRBJ2-5,TRBD2,TRBV5-4,NA
TGCGCCAGCAGCCCCCTGACTAGCGGGAGGGCAGATACGCAGTATTTT,CASSPLTSGRADTQYF,16,TRBJ2-3,TRBD2,TRBV5-1,NA
TGTGCCAGCAGCGTAGGGCTCGGGATTGAAGCTTTCTTT,CASSVGLGIEAFF,13,TRBJ1-1,NA,TRBV9,NA
TGCAGCGTTTCTAGCGGGCGTACGAACACCGGGGAGCTGTTTTTT,CSVSSGRTNTGELFF,15,TRBJ2-2,TRBD2,TRBV29-1,few
TGTGCCAGTACCGAACAGGGTATGGGGTACAATGAGCAGTTCTTC,CASTEQGMGYNEQFF,15,TRBJ2-1,NA,TRBV7-8,few
TGTGCCAGCAGCGTCACCGGGACAGGGAAACATAACTATGGCTACACCTTC,CASSVTGTGKHNYGYTF,17,TRBJ1-2,TRBD1,TRBV7-2,NA
TGTGCCAGCAGCCGTTCGTACCAAGAGACCCAGTACTTC,CASSRSYQETQYF,13,TRBJ2-5,NA,TRBV7-2,once
TGTGCCAGCAGCTTAAGCGGGCTGGAGACCCAGTACTTC,CASSLSGLETQYF,13,TRBJ2-5,NA,TRBV7-9,NA
TGTGCCAGCAGCTTGCTAGCGGGAGGGATATACGAGCAGTACTTC,CASSLLAGGIYEQYF,15,TRBJ2-7,TRBD2,TRBV5-5,NA
TGTGCCAGAAGCTTGGTGGGGGGTCAGCCTTATCGGCCCCAGCATTTT,CARSLVGGQPYRPQHF,16,TRBJ1-5,NA,TRBV5-3,few
TGTGCCAGCAGCCCGACGACGACAGGGACAGTTCGTCGCTCCTACGAGCAGTACTTC,CASSPTTTGTVRRSYEQYF,19,TRBJ2-7,TRBD1,TRBV7-9,NA